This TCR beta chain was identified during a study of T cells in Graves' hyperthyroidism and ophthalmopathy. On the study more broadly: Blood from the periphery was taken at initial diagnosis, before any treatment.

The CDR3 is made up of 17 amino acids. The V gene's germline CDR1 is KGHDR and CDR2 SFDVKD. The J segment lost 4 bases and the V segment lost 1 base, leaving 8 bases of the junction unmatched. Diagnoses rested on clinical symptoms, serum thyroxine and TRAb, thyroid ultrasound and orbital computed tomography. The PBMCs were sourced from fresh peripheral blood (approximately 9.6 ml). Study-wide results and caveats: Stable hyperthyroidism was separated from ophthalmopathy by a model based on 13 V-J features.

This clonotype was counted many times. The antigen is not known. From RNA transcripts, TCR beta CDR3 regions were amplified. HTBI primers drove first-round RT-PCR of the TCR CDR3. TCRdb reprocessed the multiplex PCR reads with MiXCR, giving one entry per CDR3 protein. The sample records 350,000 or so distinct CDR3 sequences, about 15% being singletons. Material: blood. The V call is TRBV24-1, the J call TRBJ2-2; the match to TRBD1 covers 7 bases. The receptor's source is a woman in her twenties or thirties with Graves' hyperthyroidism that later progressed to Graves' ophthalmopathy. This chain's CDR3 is CATSDFGDRAGTGELFF. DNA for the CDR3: TGTGCCACCAGTGATTTCGGAGACAGGGCCGGCACCGGGGAGCTGTTTTTT.